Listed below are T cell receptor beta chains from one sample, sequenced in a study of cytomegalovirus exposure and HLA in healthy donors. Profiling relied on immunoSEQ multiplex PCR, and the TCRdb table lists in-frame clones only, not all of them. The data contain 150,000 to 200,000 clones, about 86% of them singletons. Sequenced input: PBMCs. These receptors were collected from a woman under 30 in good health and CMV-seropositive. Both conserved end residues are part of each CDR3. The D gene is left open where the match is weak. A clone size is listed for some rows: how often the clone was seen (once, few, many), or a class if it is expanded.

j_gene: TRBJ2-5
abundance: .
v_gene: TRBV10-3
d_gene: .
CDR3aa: CAIRPGGGLDQETQYF
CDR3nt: TGTGCCATCAGACCCGGAGGAGGGTTAGACCAAGAGACCCAGTACTTC

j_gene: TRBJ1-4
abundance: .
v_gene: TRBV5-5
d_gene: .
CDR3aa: CASSLIRSTNEKLFF
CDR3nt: TGTGCCAGCAGCTTGATCAGGTCAACTAATGAAAAACTGTTTTTT

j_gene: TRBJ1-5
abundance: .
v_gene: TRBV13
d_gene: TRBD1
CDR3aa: CASSFQGQGGNQPQHF
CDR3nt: TGTGCCAGCAGCTTCCAGGGACAGGGGGGTAATCAGCCCCAGCATTTT

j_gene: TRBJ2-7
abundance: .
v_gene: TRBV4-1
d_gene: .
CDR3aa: CASSQTGNEQYF
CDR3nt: TGCGCCAGCAGCCAAACGGGAAACGAGCAGTACTTC

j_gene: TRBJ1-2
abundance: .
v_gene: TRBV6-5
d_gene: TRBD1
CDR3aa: CASSYTGGYYGYTF
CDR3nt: TGTGCCAGCAGTTACACAGGGGGCTACTATGGCTACACCTTC

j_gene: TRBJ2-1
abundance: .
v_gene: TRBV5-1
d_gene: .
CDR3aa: CASTLSGYNEQFF
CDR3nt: TGCGCCAGCACCCTCAGCGGGTACAATGAGCAGTTCTTC

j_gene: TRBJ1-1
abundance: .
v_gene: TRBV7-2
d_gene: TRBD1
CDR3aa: CASSPRTGRNTEAFF
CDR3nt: TGTGCCAGCAGCCCGCGGACAGGCCGGAACACTGAAGCTTTCTTT

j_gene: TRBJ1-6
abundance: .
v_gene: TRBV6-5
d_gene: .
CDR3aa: CARPGGEALHF
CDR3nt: TGTGCCAGGCCCGGGGGGGAAGCCCTCCACTTT

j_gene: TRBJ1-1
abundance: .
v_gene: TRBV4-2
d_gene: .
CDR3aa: CASSRGGANTEAFF
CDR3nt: TGTGCCAGCAGCCGGGGAGGGGCGAACACTGAAGCTTTCTTT

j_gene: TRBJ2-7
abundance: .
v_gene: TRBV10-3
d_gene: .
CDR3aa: CAMQTSSYEQYF
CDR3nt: TGTGCCATGCAAACTAGTTCTTACGAGCAGTACTTC

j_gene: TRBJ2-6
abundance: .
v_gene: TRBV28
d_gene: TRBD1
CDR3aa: CASSLWGQGFGANGLTF
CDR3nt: TGTGCCAGCAGTTTATGGGGACAGGGTTTTGGGGCCAACGGCCTGACTTTC

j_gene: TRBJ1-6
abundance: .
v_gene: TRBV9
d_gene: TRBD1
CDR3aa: CASSATGTGDLHF
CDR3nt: TGTGCCAGCAGCGCTACCGGGACAGGAGATCTCCACTTT

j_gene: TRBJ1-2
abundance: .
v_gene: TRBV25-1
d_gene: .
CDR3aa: CASSEDSFYGYTF
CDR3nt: TGTGCCAGCAGTGAGGACTCTTTCTATGGCTACACCTTC

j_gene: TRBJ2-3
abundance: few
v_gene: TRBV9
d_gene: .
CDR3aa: CASSVAWGGGSTDTQYF
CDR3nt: TGTGCCAGCAGCGTAGCGTGGGGCGGGGGCAGCACAGATACGCAGTATTTT

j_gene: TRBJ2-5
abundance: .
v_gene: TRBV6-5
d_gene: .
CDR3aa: CASSPNGGYQETQYF
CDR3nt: TGTGCCAGCAGTCCTAACGGAGGTTACCAAGAGACCCAGTACTTC

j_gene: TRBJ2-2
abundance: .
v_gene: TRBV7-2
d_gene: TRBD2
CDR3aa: CASSLRRGLTGELFF
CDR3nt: TGTGCCAGCAGCCTCCGGCGGGGGTTGACCGGGGAGCTGTTTTTT

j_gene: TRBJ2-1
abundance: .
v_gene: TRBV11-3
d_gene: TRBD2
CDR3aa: CASSLGSGGSYNEQFF
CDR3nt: TGTGCCAGCAGCTTAGGTAGCGGGGGGAGTTACAATGAGCAGTTCTTC

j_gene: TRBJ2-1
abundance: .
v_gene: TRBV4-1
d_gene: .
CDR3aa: CASSQDNTGQTYNEQFF
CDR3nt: TGCGCCAGCAGCCAAGATAATACAGGACAAACCTACAATGAGCAGTTCTTC

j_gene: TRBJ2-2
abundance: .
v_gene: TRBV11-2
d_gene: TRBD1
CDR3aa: CASSVSGTGFRSTGELFF
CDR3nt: TGTGCCAGCAGCGTTTCCGGGACAGGGTTTCGTAGCACCGGGGAGCTGTTTTTT

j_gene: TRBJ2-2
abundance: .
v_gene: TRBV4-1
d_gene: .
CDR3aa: CASSQARLVGAGTGELFF
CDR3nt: TGCGCCAGCAGCCAAGCTCGGTTGGTGGGGGCAGGTACCGGGGAGCTGTTTTTT

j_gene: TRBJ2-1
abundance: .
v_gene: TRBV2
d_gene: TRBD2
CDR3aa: CASSVDEKGLAGVNEQFF
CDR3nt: TGTGCCAGCAGCGTAGACGAAAAGGGACTAGCGGGGGTCAATGAGCAGTTCTTC

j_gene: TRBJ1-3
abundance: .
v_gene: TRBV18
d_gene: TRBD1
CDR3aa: CASSPGTGPGNTIYF
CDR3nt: TGTGCCAGCTCGCCCGGGACAGGGCCAGGAAACACCATATATTTT

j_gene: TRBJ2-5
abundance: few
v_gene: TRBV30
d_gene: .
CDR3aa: CAWNPGGETQYF
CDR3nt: TGTGCCTGGAACCCGGGGGGCGAGACCCAGTACTTC

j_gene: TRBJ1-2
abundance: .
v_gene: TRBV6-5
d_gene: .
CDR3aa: CASSLDSPNYGYTF
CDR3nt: TGTGCCAGCAGTCTGGACAGCCCTAACTATGGCTACACCTTC

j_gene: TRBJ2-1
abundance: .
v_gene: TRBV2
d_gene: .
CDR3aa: CASSEGGLSSNEQFF
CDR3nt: TGTGCCAGCAGTGAAGGAGGGCTGTCGAGTAATGAGCAGTTCTTC

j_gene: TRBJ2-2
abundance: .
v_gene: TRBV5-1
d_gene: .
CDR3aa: CASSAADTGELFF
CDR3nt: TGCGCCAGCAGCGCGGCAGACACCGGGGAGCTGTTTTTT

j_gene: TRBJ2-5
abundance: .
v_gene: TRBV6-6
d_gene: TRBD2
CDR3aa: CASSRTLAGSKETQYF
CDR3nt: TGTGCCAGCAGTCGCACACTAGCGGGGTCGAAAGAGACCCAGTACTTC

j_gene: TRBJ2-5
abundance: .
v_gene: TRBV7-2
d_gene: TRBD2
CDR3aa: CASSPGLAGVETQYF
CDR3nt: TGTGCCAGCAGCCCAGGACTAGCGGGGGTAGAGACCCAGTACTTC

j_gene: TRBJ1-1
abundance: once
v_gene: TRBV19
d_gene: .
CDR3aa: CASSAPPGYVNTEAFF
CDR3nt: TGTGCCAGTAGTGCCCCTCCAGGTTACGTGAACACTGAAGCTTTCTTT

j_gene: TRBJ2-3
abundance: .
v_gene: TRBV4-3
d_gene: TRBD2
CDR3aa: CASSQYFPRTSGGTDTQYF
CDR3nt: TGCGCCAGCAGCCAATACTTCCCGAGGACTAGCGGGGGAACAGATACGCAGTATTTT